This TCR beta chain was identified during a study of T cell responses to AZD1222 COVID-19 vaccine. General study findings and limits: Reportedly, nearly half the spike-specific TCRs target unmutated variant regions.

On this clone itself: The antigen is not known.

Clones were read by immunoSEQ multiplex PCR, and TCRdb kept only the in-frame ones, dropping some. This table has 160,000 or so clones, roughly 90% appearing once. From germline, CDR1 is MGHRA and CDR2 YSYEKL. This CDR3 has 15 amino acids. V was trimmed by 2 bases and J by 5 bases, leaving 10 bases between them. Material: peripheral blood, obtained 28 days after the second AZD1222 dose. The receptor was derived from an adult who received the AZD1222 COVID-19 vaccine. V is TRBV4-1 and J is TRBJ1-6, with D possibly being TRBD1 (5 bases). The CDR3 DNA reads as TGCGCCAGCAGCCAATATGAAGGGGATAATTCACCCCTCCACTTT. This sequence encodes CASSQYEGDNSPLHF.